A single T cell receptor beta chain is shown here with its context. TCRdb analysed the 5' RACE reads with MiXCR anew, one entry per CDR3 protein. Of about 310,000 distinct CDR3 sequences listed, roughly 3.5% were seen once; the top ten hold 23%. V shed 6 bases and J 4 bases; nucleotides not matched to a gene: 7. From germline, CDR1 is MNHEY and CDR2 SMNVEV (reference sequence). The CDR3 contains 16 residues. This entry is derived from a study of T cells after yellow fever vaccination. Sequencing was performed on PBMCs, taken on the day of the yellow fever booster vaccination. The receptor was derived from a man younger than 35 who received the YFV17D yellow fever vaccine. This sequence joins TRBV27 and TRBJ2-3; 13 bases line up with TRBD2. The CDR3 bases are TGTGCCAGCAGCCCACTAGCGGGGGGGCCAGCAGATACGCAGTATTTT. Protein product: CASSPLAGGPADTQYF.